This TCR beta chain was observed in a study of T cells in Graves' hyperthyroidism and ophthalmopathy. Study-level information: The authors collected peripheral blood at initial diagnosis, before any treatment.

Criteria for exclusion of patients were uncontrolled infection, other autoimmune disease, pregnancy or lactation. This CDR3 has 18 residues. CDR1 and CDR2 from the germline V gene are MNHEY and SVGAGI. V was trimmed by 2 bases and J by 0 bases, leaving 14 bases between them. Study-level points and caveats: Blood also held most thyroid clonotypes expanded beyond 0.001.

Regarding this clonotype: Its antigen is not identified.

The investigators amplified TCR beta CDR3 regions from RNA transcripts. The HTBI primer set drove a first-round RT-PCR of the TCR CDR3. TCRdb ran MiXCR on the multiplex PCR reads and lists one entry per CDR3 protein. The sample contains hundreds of thousands of distinct CDR3 sequences, approximately 14% of which appear only once. The chain is built from TRBV6-5 and TRBJ2-6; no clear D gene. Sequencing was performed on blood. The TCR sequence derives from a young man with Graves' ophthalmopathy. The CDR3 coding sequence is TGTGCCAGCAGTTACAGGAACCGAATATGCTCTGGGGCCAACGTCCTGACTTTC. This codes for CASSYRNRICSGANVLTF.